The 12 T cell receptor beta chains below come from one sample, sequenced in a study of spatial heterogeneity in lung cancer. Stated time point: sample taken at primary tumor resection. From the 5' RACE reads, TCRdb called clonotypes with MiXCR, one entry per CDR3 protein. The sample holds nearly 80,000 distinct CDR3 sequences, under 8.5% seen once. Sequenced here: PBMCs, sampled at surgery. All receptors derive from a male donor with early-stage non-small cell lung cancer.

The CDR3 nucleotides read TGTGCCAGCAGTTTGGGTGGCGGGACGACCTATGGCTACACCTTC. Translation gives CASSLGGGTTYGYTF. This sequence joins TRBV12-3 or TRBV12-4 and TRBJ1-2; D is possibly TRBD1 (5 bases). V lost 3 bases and J lost 4, with 15 bases in between. The CDR3 covers 15 residues.

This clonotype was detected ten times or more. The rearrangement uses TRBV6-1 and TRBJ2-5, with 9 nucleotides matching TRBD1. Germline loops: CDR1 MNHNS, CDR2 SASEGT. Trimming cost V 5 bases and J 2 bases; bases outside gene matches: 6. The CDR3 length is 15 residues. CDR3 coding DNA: TGTGCCAGCAGTCTCCGACAGGGGGGACAAGAGACCCAGTACTTC. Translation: CASSLRQGGQETQYF.

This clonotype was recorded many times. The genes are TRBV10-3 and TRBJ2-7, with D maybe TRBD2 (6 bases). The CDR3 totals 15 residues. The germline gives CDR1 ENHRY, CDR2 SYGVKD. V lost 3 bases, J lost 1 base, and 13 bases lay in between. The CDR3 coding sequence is TGTGCCATCAGTGATGGCGGACTAAGATCCTACGAGCAGTACTTC. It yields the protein CAISDGGLRSYEQYF.

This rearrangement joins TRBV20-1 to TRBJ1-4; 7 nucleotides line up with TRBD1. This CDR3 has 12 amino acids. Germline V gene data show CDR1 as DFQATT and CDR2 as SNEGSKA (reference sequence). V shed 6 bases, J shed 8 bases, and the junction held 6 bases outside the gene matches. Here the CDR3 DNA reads TGCAGTGCCCCAGGGGGGGGGGAAAAACTGTTTTTT. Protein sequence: CSAPGGGEKLFF.

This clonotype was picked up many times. The DNA of the CDR3 is TGCGCCAGCAGCTTGGCGGCAGGCAGCTCCTACGAGCAGTACTTC. It codes for CASSLAAGSSYEQYF. The chain employs TRBV5-1 and TRBJ2-7, with D uncertain. This CDR3 has 15 amino acids. V was trimmed by 0 bases and J by 0 bases, leaving 10 bases between them. Germline V gives CDR1 SGHRS, CDR2 YFSETQ.

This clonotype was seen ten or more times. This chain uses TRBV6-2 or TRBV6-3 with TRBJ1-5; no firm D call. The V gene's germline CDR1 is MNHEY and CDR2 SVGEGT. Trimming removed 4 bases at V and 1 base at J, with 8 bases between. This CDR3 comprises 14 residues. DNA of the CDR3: TGTGCCAGCAGTTTGGACGTCAGCAATCAGCCCCAGCATTTT. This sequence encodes CASSLDVSNQPQHF.

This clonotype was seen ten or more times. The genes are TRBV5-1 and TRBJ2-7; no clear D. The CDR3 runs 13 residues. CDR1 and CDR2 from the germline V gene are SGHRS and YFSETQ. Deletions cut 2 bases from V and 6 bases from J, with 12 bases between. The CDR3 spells CASSLVGPSEQYF. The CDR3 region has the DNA TGCGCCAGCAGCTTAGTCGGGCCGAGCGAGCAGTACTTC.

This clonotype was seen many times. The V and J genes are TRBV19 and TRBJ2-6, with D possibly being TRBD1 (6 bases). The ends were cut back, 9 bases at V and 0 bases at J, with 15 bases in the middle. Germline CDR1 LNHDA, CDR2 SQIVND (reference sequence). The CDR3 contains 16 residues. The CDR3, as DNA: TGTGCCAGCGCGCCGGACAGTAGCTCTGGGGCCAACGTCCTGACTTTC. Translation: CASAPDSSSGANVLTF.

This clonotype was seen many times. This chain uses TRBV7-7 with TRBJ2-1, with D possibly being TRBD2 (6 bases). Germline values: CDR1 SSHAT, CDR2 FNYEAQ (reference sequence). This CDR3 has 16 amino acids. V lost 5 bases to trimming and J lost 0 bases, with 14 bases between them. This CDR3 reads CASSPGSGLSYNEQFF. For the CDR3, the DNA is TGTGCCAGCAGCCCCGGAAGCGGGCTCTCCTACAATGAGCAGTTCTTC.

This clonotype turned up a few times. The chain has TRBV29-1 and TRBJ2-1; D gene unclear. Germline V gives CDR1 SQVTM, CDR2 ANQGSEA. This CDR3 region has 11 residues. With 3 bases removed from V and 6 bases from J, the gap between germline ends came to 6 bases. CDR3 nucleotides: TGCAGCGTTGACAGACTCAATGAGCAGTTCTTC. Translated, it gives CSVDRLNEQFF.

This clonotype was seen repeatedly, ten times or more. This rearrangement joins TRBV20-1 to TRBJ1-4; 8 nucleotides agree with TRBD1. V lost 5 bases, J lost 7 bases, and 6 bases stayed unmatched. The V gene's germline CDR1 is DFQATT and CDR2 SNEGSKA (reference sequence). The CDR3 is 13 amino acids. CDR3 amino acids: CSAVRGRPEKLFF. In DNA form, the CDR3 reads TGCAGTGCTGTCAGGGGGCGTCCTGAAAAACTGTTTTTT.

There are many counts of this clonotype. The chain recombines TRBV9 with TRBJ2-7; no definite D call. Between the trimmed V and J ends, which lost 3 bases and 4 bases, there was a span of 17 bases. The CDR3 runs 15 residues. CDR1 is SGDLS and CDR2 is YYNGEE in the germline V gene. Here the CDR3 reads CASSETVGAQYEQYF. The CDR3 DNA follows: TGTGCCAGCAGCGAAACAGTCGGCGCGCAATACGAGCAGTACTTC. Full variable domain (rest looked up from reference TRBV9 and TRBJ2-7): DSGVTQTPKHLITATGQRVTLRCSPRSGDLSVYWYQQSLDQGLQFLIQYYNGEERAKGNILERFSAQQFPDLHSELNLSSLELGDSALYFCASSETVGAQYEQYFGPGTRLTVT.